These 30 T cell receptor beta chains came from one sample sequenced in a study of PD-L1 blockade in urothelial cancer. The repertoire was sequenced with immunoSEQ multiplex PCR; TCRdb's copy has only in-frame clones and lacks some. Here the sample spans about 50,000 clones, around nine tenths being singletons. Time point in this sample: peripheral blood 6 weeks after treatment start. Sequenced material: PBMCs, taken around atezolizumab (anti-PD-L1) treatment. These receptors came from a man in his fifties or sixties with urothelial cancer.

V is TRBV29-1 and J is TRBJ1-1, with D possibly being TRBD1 (6 bases). Trimming removed 3 bases from V and 0 bases from J, with 8 bases in between. This CDR3 comprises 13 residues. Germline V gene data show CDR1 as SQVTM and CDR2 as ANQGSEA. The CDR3 here is CSVDRGMNTEAFF. The CDR3, as DNA: TGCAGCGTTGACAGGGGAATGAACACTGAAGCTTTCTTT. The whole variable domain, filled in from reference TRBV29-1 and TRBJ1-1, reads SAVISQKPSRDICQRGTSLTIQCQVDSQVTMMFWYRQQPGQSLTLIATANQGSEATYESGFVIDKFPISRPNLTFSTLTVSNMSPEDSSIYLCSVDRGMNTEAFFGQGTRLTVV.

This chain connects TRBV19 to TRBJ2-3, with 12 bases lining up with TRBD2. This CDR3 has 14 residues. Trimming removed 10 bases from V and 6 bases from J; junction bases left unmatched: 8. Germline V gene lookup returns CDR1 LNHDA and CDR2 SQIVND (reference sequence). CDR3 sequence: CAITSGGRGDTQYF. CDR3 sequence (DNA): TGTGCCATTACTAGCGGGGGGCGGGGGGATACGCAGTATTTT.

The V gene is TRBV6-5, the J gene TRBJ1-6; 8 bases align to TRBD1. Germline V gene sequence: CDR1 MNHEY, CDR2 SVGAGI. With V trimmed by 0 bases and J by 10 bases, 5 bases remained unmatched. There are 15 residues in the CDR3. The CDR3 nucleotides are TGTGCCAGCAGTTACTCCGGACAGGGCGGATCACCCCTCCACTTT. This gives the protein CASSYSGQGGSPLHF.

This chain links TRBV7-9 with TRBJ2-3; weak D call: TRBD1 (6 bases). Trimming took off 2 bases at V and 5 bases at J, with 11 bases between the two ends. The germline CDR1 and CDR2 sequences are SEHNR and FQNEAQ (reference sequence). This CDR3 is 14 amino acids long. The CDR3: CASSLFGRGDTQYF. The CDR3 DNA reads as TGTGCCAGCAGCTTATTTGGCAGGGGAGATACGCAGTATTTT.

The chain employs TRBV6-6 and TRBJ2-7; the match to TRBD1 covers 9 bases. This CDR3 contains 14 residues. Germline V gives CDR1 MNHNY, CDR2 SVGAGI (reference sequence). V shed 8 bases, J shed 4 bases, and the junction held 9 bases outside the gene matches. DNA for the CDR3: TGTGCCAGCTGGAGGGGACAGGGAGGATACGAGCAGTACTTC. Translating it yields CASWRGQGGYEQYF.

The V and J genes are TRBV19 and TRBJ2-7; a weak D match, TRBD1 (5 bases). The CDR3 is 14 amino acids. Germline V gene lookup returns CDR1 LNHDA and CDR2 SQIVND (reference sequence). The V gene lost 6 bases and the J gene lost 3 bases, with 15 bases spanning the gap. The CDR3 protein is CASSLYGRDYEQYF. The DNA of the CDR3 is TGTGCCAGTAGCTTGTACGGCAGGGACTACGAGCAGTACTTC.

Written as DNA, the CDR3 is TGTGCCAGCAGCCCGATCGGGGCTGGGGCCAACGTCCTGACTTTC. It encodes CASSPIGAGANVLTF. This rearrangement joins TRBV5-4 to TRBJ2-6; D is possibly TRBD2 (5 bases). The V end lost 4 bases, the J end lost 2 bases, and 10 bases lay between the germline ends. The CDR3 loop spans 15 amino acids. Germline V gene lookup returns CDR1 SGHNT and CDR2 YYREEE (reference sequence).

This chain joins TRBV11-2 and TRBJ1-1, with D unclear. The CDR3 is made up of 15 amino acids. Germline loops: CDR1 SGHAT, CDR2 FQNNGV. V was clipped by 0 bases and J by 1 base, with 9 bases between them. CDR3 nucleotide sequence: TGTGCCAGCAGCTTAGAGCCCGGAGGGAACACTGAAGCTTTCTTT. Amino acid sequence: CASSLEPGGNTEAFF.

The rearrangement uses TRBV6-5 and TRBJ2-5; tentatively, D is TRBD1 (6 bases). V gave up 5 bases and J gave up 3 bases, with 13 bases separating them. This CDR3 has 14 amino acids. CDR1 is MNHEY and CDR2 is SVGAGI in the germline V gene. The CDR3 loop is CASSLRTAEETQYF. CDR3 DNA sequence: TGTGCCAGCAGTCTCCGGACAGCCGAAGAGACCCAGTACTTC.

V usage is TRBV5-8 and J usage is TRBJ2-4; 11 bases fit TRBD2. The length of the CDR3 is 18 residues. With V trimmed by 6 bases and J by 9 bases, 20 bases remained unmatched. Germline assignment: CDR1 SGHTS and CDR2 YDEGEE. CDR3 coding DNA: TGTGCCAGCACATCACGAGGGACTAGCGGCTCCGGTAGCGTCATTCAGTACTTC. Residues: CASTSRGTSGSGSVIQYF.

The rearrangement links TRBV5-4 to TRBJ1-2, with 8 bases that match TRBD1. J lost 4 bases, V lost 0 bases, and 8 bases had no gene match. The CDR3 loop spans 16 amino acids. Looked up from germline, CDR1 is SGHNT and CDR2 is YYREEE (reference sequence). The CDR3 bases are TGTGCCAGCAGCTTGGGACTAGGGACAGGACCCTATGGCTACACCTTC. This encodes CASSLGLGTGPYGYTF.

J is TRBJ1-3 and V is TRBV7-9, with TRBD1 as a possible D gene (5 bases). Looked up from germline, CDR1 is SEHNR and CDR2 is FQNEAQ (reference sequence). Trimming took off 1 base at V and 1 base at J, with 8 bases between the two ends. The length of the CDR3 is 15 residues. The CDR3 coding sequence is TGTGCCAGCAGCTTAGGACGGGGGTCTGGAAACACCATATATTTT. Translating gives CASSLGRGSGNTIYF.

The chain has TRBV5-1 and TRBJ2-1; 8 nucleotides match TRBD1. With V trimmed by 3 bases and J by 9 bases, 8 bases remained unmatched. CDR3 length: 14 amino acids. Germline V lookup: CDR1 SGHRS, CDR2 YFSETQ. The CDR3 region has the DNA TGCGCCAGCAGCTGGCGGACAGGGCGGGGTGAGCAGTTCTTC. It is translated as CASSWRTGRGEQFF.

This chain links TRBV7-8 with TRBJ1-1; D is undetermined. V lost 1 base and J lost 1, with 10 bases in between. CDR1 and CDR2 from the germline V gene are SGHVS and FQNEAQ. This CDR3 has 15 amino acids. CDR3 sequence: CASSLGRAGNTEAFF. The CDR3 nucleotides are TGTGCCAGCAGCTTAGGGCGGGCCGGGAACACTGAAGCTTTCTTT.

The J gene is TRBJ1-1, the V gene TRBV6-1, with no clear D. The CDR3 totals 12 residues. Germline-derived CDR1 and CDR2 are MNHNS and SASEGT. Trimming shortened V by 2 bases and J by 4 bases, and 5 bases separated the two germline ends. The CDR3 reads CASSEISTEAFF. For the CDR3, the DNA is TGTGCCAGCAGTGAAATCTCCACTGAAGCTTTCTTT.

The chain couples TRBV7-9 to TRBJ1-2, with unresolved D. The CDR3 sequence is 13 residues long. Trimming left V 4 bases short and J 0 bases short, with 6 bases between. The germline gives CDR1 SEHNR, CDR2 FQNEAQ (reference sequence). The CDR3 loop is CASSSDTNYGYTF. The DNA for the CDR3 is TGTGCCAGCAGCTCCGACACTAACTATGGCTACACCTTC.

The genes are TRBV7-2 and TRBJ2-1, with 15 nucleotides matching TRBD2. Trimming took 4 bases from V and 12 from J; bases not matched to a gene: 10. CDR1 is SGHTA and CDR2 is FQGNSA in the germline V gene. CDR3 length: 16 amino acids. DNA of the CDR3: TGTGCCAGCAGCTCCCAAGGGACTAGCGGGGGGCGAGGGCAGTTCTTC. Translated: CASSSQGTSGGRGQFF.

The V and J genes are TRBV5-1 and TRBJ2-3; maybe TRBD2 (6 bases). Trimming removed 5 bases from V and 2 bases from J, with 15 bases in between. This CDR3 contains 15 residues. CDR1 and CDR2 (germline): SGHRS, YFSETQ. Written as DNA, the CDR3 is TGCGCCAGCAGAAAGGCGGGACGGGACACAGATACGCAGTATTTT. Protein product: CASRKAGRDTDTQYF.

This clone turned up a few times. The V gene is TRBV30, the J gene TRBJ1-1; D may be TRBD1 (6 bases). CDR1 and CDR2 (germline): GTSNPN, SVGIG (reference sequence). The CDR3 extends over 13 amino acids. The V end was cut by 0 bases, the J end by 6 bases, with 11 bases between. Here the CDR3 reads CAWSVLRGSEAFF. In nucleotides, the CDR3 is TGTGCCTGGAGTGTACTAAGGGGGTCTGAAGCTTTCTTT.

V gene TRBV10-1 combines with J gene TRBJ2-6; maybe TRBD2 (6 bases). Trimming left V 3 bases short and J 0 bases short, with 9 bases between. From germline, CDR1 is WNHNN and CDR2 SYGVQD (reference sequence). The CDR3 is 16 residues long. CDR3 nucleotides: TGCGCCAGCAGTGATGGGGGGTACTCTGGGGCCAACGTCCTGACTTTC. It translates to CASSDGGYSGANVLTF.

Here the CDR3 reads CASSLQGARQPQHF. The CDR3 nucleotides read TGTGCCAGTAGTCTACAGGGGGCTAGGCAGCCCCAGCATTTT. The chain combines TRBV19 with TRBJ1-5, with 9 nucleotides matching TRBD1. Germline V gene sequence: CDR1 LNHDA, CDR2 SQIVND (reference sequence). The V gene end was trimmed by 5 bases and the J gene end by 7 bases; junction bases not matched to a gene: 6. The CDR3 is 14 amino acids. Combining the CDR3 with reference TRBV19 and TRBJ1-5 gives the whole variable domain DGGITQSPKYLFRKEGQNVTLSCEQNLNHDAMYWYRQDPGQGLRLIYYSQIVNDFQKGDIAEGYSVSREKKESFPLTVTSAQKNPTAFYLCASSLQGARQPQHFGDGTRLSIL.

This clone was observed once. This chain links TRBV4-1 with TRBJ2-1; 7 bases agree with TRBD1. The CDR3 is made up of 17 amino acids. Germline-derived CDR1 and CDR2 are MGHRA and YSYEKL. The trim removed 3 bases at V and 6 bases at J, leaving 14 bases unmatched. The CDR3 region has the DNA TGCGCCAGCAGCCAGTATGGGTTGGGGACAGCTCTCAATGAGCAGTTCTTC. Its protein is CASSQYGLGTALNEQFF.

The gene calls are TRBV28 and TRBJ2-5, with 12 nucleotides matching TRBD1. V trimming: 6 bases; J trimming: 5 bases; junction bases outside the gene matches: 4. The CDR3 loop spans 14 amino acids. CDR1 is MDHEN, CDR2 SYDVKM, per germline. The DNA for the CDR3 is TGTGCCAGCAGGGGACAGGGGGCATTGGAGACCCAGTACTTC. Encoded protein: CASRGQGALETQYF. Variable domain in full (rest from reference TRBV28 and TRBJ2-5): DVKVTQSSRYLVKRTGEKVFLECVQDMDHENMFWYRQDPGLGLRLIYFSYDVKMKEKGDIPEGYSVSREKKERFSLILESASTNQTSMYLCASRGQGALETQYFGPGTRLLVL.

The chain links TRBV2 to TRBJ2-1; D gene uncertain. This CDR3 spans 15 amino acids. The V end lost 0 bases, the J end lost 2 bases, and 8 bases lay between the germline ends. Germline V gene sequence: CDR1 SNHLY, CDR2 FYNNEI. CDR3 sequence (DNA): TGTGCCAGCAGTGAAGCGGGCAGCCCCTACAATGAGCAGTTCTTC. Translating it yields CASSEAGSPYNEQFF.

The chain uses TRBV7-9 and TRBJ1-2, with 10 bases fitting TRBD1. Germline CDR1 SEHNR, CDR2 FQNEAQ (reference sequence). V lost 8 bases to trimming and J lost 6 bases; unmatched junction nucleotides: 15. The CDR3 runs to 16 residues. CDR3 bases: TGTGCCAGCCACCCGACAGGGGGCTCGCTATTTCATGGCTACACCTTC. This sequence encodes CASHPTGGSLFHGYTF.

This chain links TRBV5-4 with TRBJ2-7; TRBD2 might be the D (5 bases). The CDR3 is 12 residues long. The germline gives CDR1 SGHNT, CDR2 YYREEE (reference sequence). V lost 2 bases and J lost 4, with 7 bases in between. CDR3 nucleotides: TGTGCCAGCAGCTTTGGGGAGTACGAGCAGTACTTC. Its protein is CASSFGEYEQYF.

V is TRBV7-2 and J is TRBJ2-7, with D perhaps matching TRBD2 (5 bases). The CDR3 sequence is 14 residues long. Per germline, CDR1 SGHTA and CDR2 FQGNSA. The V end was cut by 5 bases, the J end by 5 bases, with 16 bases between. The DNA of the CDR3 is TGTGCCAGCAGCCCTAGTCGGGATGTCAACGAGCAGTACTTC. Protein sequence: CASSPSRDVNEQYF.

The chain uses TRBV5-1 and TRBJ1-2; perhaps TRBD1 as D (5 bases). V lost 2 bases and J lost 5, with 13 bases in between. The CDR3 spans 14 residues. CDR1 SGHRS and CDR2 YFSETQ come from the germline V gene. This chain's CDR3 is CASSLLQGGYGYTF. For the CDR3, the DNA is TGCGCCAGCAGCTTACTGCAGGGTGGTTATGGCTACACCTTC.

In nucleotides, the CDR3 is TGTGCCAGCTCGGGGTACAATGAGCAGTTCTTC. This gives the protein CASSGYNEQFF. This chain joins TRBV2 and TRBJ2-1; possible D gene TRBD2, 5 bases. The germline CDR1 and CDR2 sequences are SNHLY and FYNNEI. This CDR3 comprises 11 residues. Trimming removed 8 bases at V and 4 bases at J, with 6 bases between.

In its sample, this clone was seen once. The junction differs from germline at one of its ends, possibly a read error. The rearrangement joins TRBV19 to TRBJ2-6; a weak D match, TRBD2 (7 bases). CDR1 and CDR2 from the germline V gene are LNHDA and SQIVND (reference sequence). The CDR3 runs to 17 residues. CDR3 loop: CASGIGGGSSGANVLTF. DNA of the CDR3: TGTGCCAGTGGTATAGGGGGGGGATCTTCTGGGGCCAACGTCCTGACTTTC.